Sequencing of this T cell receptor (beta chain) was carried out in a study of T cells in Graves' hyperthyroidism and ophthalmopathy. Study conclusions and caveats: In the analysis, a 13 V-J model separated ophthalmopathy from stable hyperthyroidism.

Template material for amplifying TCR beta CDR3 regions consisted of RNA transcripts. First-round RT-PCR of the TCR CDR3 relied on the HTBI primer set. TCRdb ran MiXCR on the multiplex PCR reads and lists one entry per CDR3 protein. The repertoire has roughly 500,000 distinct CDR3 sequences, over 45% of them found once; the top ten carry about 40%. Germline V gives CDR1 MNHNS, CDR2 SASEGT. CDR3 size: 14 residues. V lost 5 bases and J lost 8; bases outside the gene matches: 9. A remark on this clonotype: Its matching antigen is unknown.

Thyroid ultrasound, orbital computed tomography, clinical symptoms, and serum thyroxine and TRAb underpinned diagnoses. The V gene is TRBV6-1, the J gene TRBJ2-7; 10 nucleotides line up with TRBD1. The sample taken for sequencing was peripheral blood or thyroid tissue (not recorded which). The origin of this receptor is an adult woman with Graves' disease, either hyperthyroidism or ophthalmopathy (not recorded which). In DNA form, the CDR3 reads TGTGCCAGCAGTCCGGGACAGGGGAAACCCCAGCAGTACTTC. Its translation: CASSPGQGKPQQYF.